Listed below are T cell receptor beta chains from one sample, sequenced in a study of PD-L1 blockade in urothelial cancer. The data were produced by immunoSEQ multiplex PCR, yet TCRdb's version contains in-frame clones alone and is incomplete. The sample has about 36,000 clones, roughly 82% seen once. The sample in question was PBMCs, obtained around atezolizumab (anti-PD-L1) treatment. Receptor source: a man aged 35-49 years with urothelial cancer. The CDR3 runs from the conserved cysteine through the conserved F or W. The order of the fields is CDR3 length, V gene, D gene, J gene, clone size, CDR3 DNA, CDR3 protein. The D gene is left open where the match is weak. Not every row has a clone size; where given, it reads once, few, many or a size class.

length: 12
V: TRBV28
D: NA
J: TRBJ1-2
size: NA
DNA: TGTGCCAGCAGGGTTTCGGGCTATGGCTACACCTTC
CDR3: CASRVSGYGYTF

length: 12
V: TRBV2
D: NA
J: TRBJ2-7
size: NA
DNA: TGTGCCAGCAGTAGACTAGTTAGCGAGCAGTACTTC
CDR3: CASSRLVSEQYF

length: 14
V: TRBV18
D: TRBD2
J: TRBJ2-2
size: NA
DNA: TGTGCCAGCTTCCTAGCGGGAGCAACCGGGGAGCTGTTTTTT
CDR3: CASFLAGATGELFF

length: 18
V: TRBV28
D: TRBD1
J: TRBJ2-6
size: NA
DNA: TGTGCCAGCAGTCCATGGACAGGGGGAAACTCTGGGGCCAACGTCCTGACTTTC
CDR3: CASSPWTGGNSGANVLTF

length: 12
V: TRBV11-2
D: NA
J: TRBJ1-4
size: NA
DNA: TGTGCCAGCGGGAGAGAGCGGGAAAAACTGTTTTTT
CDR3: CASGREREKLFF

length: 14
V: TRBV28
D: NA
J: TRBJ2-7
size: NA
DNA: TGTGCCAGCAGTCTCGGTCCAACGGGGTCCGAGCAGTACTTC
CDR3: CASSLGPTGSEQYF

length: 14
V: TRBV19
D: NA
J: TRBJ2-3
size: NA
DNA: TGTGCCAGTAGTATCGGTCTAGACACAGATACGCAGTATTTT
CDR3: CASSIGLDTDTQYF

length: 13
V: TRBV30
D: NA
J: TRBJ1-1
size: NA
DNA: TGTGCCTGGACCAGGGGTTTTGACACTGAAGCTTTCTTT
CDR3: CAWTRGFDTEAFF

length: 12
V: TRBV5-1
D: NA
J: TRBJ1-1
size: NA
DNA: TGCGCCAGCAGCACCGGACACCTTGAAGCTTTCTTT
CDR3: CASSTGHLEAFF

length: 13
V: TRBV9
D: NA
J: TRBJ2-5
size: NA
DNA: TGTGCCAGCAGCGTAGCCCTAGTTGAGACCCAGTACTTC
CDR3: CASSVALVETQYF

length: 16
V: TRBV15
D: NA
J: TRBJ1-2
size: NA
DNA: TGTGCCACCAGCAGAGATATGGCTGCCTCTAACTATGGCTACACCTTC
CDR3: CATSRDMAASNYGYTF

length: 14
V: TRBV5-4
D: TRBD1
J: TRBJ2-7
size: NA
DNA: TGTGCCAGCACCTTGGGACAGGGACGGCACGAGCAGTACTTC
CDR3: CASTLGQGRHEQYF

length: 15
V: TRBV14
D: NA
J: TRBJ1-1
size: few
DNA: TGTGCCAGCAGCCTATTAGCAGGGGTGAACACTGAAGCTTTCTTT
CDR3: CASSLLAGVNTEAFF

length: 18
V: TRBV9
D: TRBD2
J: TRBJ2-3
size: NA
DNA: TGTGCCAGCAGCGCCGGTGGTAGCGGGTGGGGGGGCACAGATACGCAGTATTTT
CDR3: CASSAGGSGWGGTDTQYF

length: 13
V: TRBV6-6
D: TRBD1
J: TRBJ1-3
size: once
DNA: TGTGCCGGGGGACAGGGAGCTGGAAACACCATATATTTT
CDR3: CAGGQGAGNTIYF

length: 13
V: TRBV27
D: TRBD1
J: TRBJ1-1
size: NA
DNA: TGTGCCACCCTGACAGGGGGTCTGACTGAAGCTTTCTTT
CDR3: CATLTGGLTEAFF

length: 15
V: TRBV9
D: TRBD2
J: TRBJ2-1
size: few
DNA: TGTGCCAGCAGCGGTCGGGAGGGCCACGACAATGAGCAGTTCTTC
CDR3: CASSGREGHDNEQFF

length: 14
V: TRBV19
D: NA
J: TRBJ2-5
size: once
DNA: TGTGCCAGTAGTACTATAGGGAGCGAAGAGACCCAGTACTTC
CDR3: CASSTIGSEETQYF